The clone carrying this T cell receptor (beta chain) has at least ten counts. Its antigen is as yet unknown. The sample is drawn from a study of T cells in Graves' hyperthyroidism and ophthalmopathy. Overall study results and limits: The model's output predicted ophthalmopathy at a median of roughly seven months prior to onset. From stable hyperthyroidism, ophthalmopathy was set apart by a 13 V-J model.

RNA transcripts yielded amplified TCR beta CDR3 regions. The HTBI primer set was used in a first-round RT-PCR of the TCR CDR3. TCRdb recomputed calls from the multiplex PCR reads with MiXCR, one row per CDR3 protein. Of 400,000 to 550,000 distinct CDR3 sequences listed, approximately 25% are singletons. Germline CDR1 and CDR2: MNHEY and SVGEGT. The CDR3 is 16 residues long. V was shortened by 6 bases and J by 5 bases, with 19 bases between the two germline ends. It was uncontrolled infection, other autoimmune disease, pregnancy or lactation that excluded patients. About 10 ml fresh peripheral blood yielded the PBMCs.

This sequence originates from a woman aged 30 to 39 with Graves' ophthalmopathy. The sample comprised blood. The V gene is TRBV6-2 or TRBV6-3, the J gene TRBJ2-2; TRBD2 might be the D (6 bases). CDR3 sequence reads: CASSHNPSVGTGELFF. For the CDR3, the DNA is TGTGCCAGCAGCCATAATCCTAGCGTGGGGACCGGGGAGCTGTTTTTT.